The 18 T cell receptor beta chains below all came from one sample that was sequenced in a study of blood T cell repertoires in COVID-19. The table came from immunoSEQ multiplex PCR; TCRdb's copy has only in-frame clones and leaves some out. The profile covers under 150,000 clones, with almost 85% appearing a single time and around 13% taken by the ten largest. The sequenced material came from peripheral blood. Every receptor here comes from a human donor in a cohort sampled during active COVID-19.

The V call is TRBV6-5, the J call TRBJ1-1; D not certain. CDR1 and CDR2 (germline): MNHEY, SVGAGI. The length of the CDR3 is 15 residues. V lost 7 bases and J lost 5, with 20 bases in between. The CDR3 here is CASTPPGSRWTEAFF. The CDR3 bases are TGTGCCAGCACCCCCCCTGGCTCACGTTGGACTGAAGCTTTCTTT.

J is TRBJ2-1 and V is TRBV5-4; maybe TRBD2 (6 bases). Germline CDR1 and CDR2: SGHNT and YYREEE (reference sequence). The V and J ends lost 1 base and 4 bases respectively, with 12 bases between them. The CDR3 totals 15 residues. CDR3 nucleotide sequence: TGTGCCAGCAGCTTGCTGTCGGGGACTTACAATGAGCAGTTCTTC. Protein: CASSLLSGTYNEQFF.

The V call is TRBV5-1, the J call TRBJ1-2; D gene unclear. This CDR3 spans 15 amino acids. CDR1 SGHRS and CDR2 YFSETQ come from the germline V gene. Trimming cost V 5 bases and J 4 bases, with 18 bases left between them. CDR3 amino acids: CASRQTVYGAYGYTF. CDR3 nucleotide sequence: TGCGCCAGCAGACAGACGGTTTACGGTGCCTATGGCTACACCTTC.

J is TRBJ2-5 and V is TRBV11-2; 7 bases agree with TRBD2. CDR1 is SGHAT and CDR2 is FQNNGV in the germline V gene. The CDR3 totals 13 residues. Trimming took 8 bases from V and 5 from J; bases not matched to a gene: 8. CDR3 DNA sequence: TGTGCCAGCCGCCTTAGCGGGTGGGAGACCCAGTACTTC. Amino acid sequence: CASRLSGWETQYF.

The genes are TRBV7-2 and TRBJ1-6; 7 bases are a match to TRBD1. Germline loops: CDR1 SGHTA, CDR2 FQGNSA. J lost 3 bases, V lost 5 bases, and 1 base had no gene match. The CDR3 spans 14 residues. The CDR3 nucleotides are TGTGCCAGCAGCCCAGGGGGCTATAATTCACCCCTCCACTTT. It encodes CASSPGGYNSPLHF. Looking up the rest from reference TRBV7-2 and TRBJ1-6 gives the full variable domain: GAGVSQSPSNKVTEKGKDVELRCDPISGHTALYWYRQSLGQGLEFLIYFQGNSAPDKSGLPSDRFSAERTGGSVSTLTIQRTQQEDSAVYLCASSPGGYNSPLHFGNGTRLTVT.

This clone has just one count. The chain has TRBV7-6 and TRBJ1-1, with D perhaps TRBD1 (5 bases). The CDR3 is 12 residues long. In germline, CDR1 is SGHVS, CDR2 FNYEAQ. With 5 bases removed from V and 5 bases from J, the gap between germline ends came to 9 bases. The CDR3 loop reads CASSPQGTEAFF. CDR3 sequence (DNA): TGTGCCAGCAGCCCTCAGGGAACTGAAGCTTTCTTT. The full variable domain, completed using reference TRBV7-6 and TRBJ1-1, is GAGVSQSPRYKVTKRGQDVALRCDPISGHVSLYWYRQALGQGPEFLTYFNYEAQQDKSGLPNDRFSAERPEGSISTLTIQRTEQRDSAMYRCASSPQGTEAFFGQGTRLTVV.

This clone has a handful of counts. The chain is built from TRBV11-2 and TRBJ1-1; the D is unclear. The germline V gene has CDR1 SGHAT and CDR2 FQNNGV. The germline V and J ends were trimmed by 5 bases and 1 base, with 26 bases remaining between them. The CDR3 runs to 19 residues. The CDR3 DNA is TGTGCCAGCAGCCCCGCCTTGGGCCCAGTGTCCCATAGGAACACTGAAGCTTTCTTT. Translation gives CASSPALGPVSHRNTEAFF.

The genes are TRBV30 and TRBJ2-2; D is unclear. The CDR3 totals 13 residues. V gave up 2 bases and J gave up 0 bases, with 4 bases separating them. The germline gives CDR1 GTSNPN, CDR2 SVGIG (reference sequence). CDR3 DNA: TGTGCCTGGAGTTCCTCGAACACCGGGGAGCTGTTTTTT. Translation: CAWSSSNTGELFF. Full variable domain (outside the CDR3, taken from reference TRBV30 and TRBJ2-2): SQTIHQWPATLVQPVGSPLSLECTVEGTSNPNLYWYRQAAGRGLQLLFYSVGIGQISSEVPQNLSASRPQDRQFILSSKKLLLSDSGFYLCAWSSSNTGELFFGEGSRLTVL.

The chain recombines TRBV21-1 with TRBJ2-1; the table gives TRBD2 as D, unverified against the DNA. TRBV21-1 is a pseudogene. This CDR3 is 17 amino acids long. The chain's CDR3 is CASSKGGGRWSYNEQFF. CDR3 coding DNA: TGTGCCAGCAGCAAAGGGGGAGGGCGCTGGTCCTACAATGAGCAGTTCTTC.

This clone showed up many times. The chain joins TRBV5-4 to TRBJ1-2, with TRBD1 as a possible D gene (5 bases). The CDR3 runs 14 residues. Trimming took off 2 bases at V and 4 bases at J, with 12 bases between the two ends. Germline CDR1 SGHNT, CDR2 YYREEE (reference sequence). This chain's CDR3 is CASSLKGQGYGYTF. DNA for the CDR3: TGTGCCAGCAGCTTAAAGGGCCAGGGCTATGGCTACACCTTC.

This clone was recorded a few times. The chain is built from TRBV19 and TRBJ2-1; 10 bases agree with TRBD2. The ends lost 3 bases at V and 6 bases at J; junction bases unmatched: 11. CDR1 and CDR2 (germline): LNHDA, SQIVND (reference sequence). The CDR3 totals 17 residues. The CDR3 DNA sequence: TGTGCCAGTAGTATTCGCCTCTTAGCGGGGGGATTCAATGAGCAGTTCTTC. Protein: CASSIRLLAGGFNEQFF. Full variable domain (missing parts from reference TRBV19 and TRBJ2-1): DGGITQSPKYLFRKEGQNVTLSCEQNLNHDAMYWYRQDPGQGLRLIYYSQIVNDFQKGDIAEGYSVSREKKESFPLTVTSAQKNPTAFYLCASSIRLLAGGFNEQFFGPGTRLTVL.

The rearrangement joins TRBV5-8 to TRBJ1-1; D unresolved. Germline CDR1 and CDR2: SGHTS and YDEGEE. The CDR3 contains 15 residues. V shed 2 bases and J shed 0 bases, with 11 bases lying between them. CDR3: CASSLGLSLNTEAFF. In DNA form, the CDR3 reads TGTGCCAGCAGCTTAGGACTCTCCTTGAACACTGAAGCTTTCTTT.

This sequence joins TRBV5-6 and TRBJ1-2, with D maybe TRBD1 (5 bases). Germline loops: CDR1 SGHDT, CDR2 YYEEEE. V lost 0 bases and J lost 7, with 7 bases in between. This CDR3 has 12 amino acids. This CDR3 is CASSLGGFGYTF. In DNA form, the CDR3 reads TGTGCCAGCAGCTTGGGGGGCTTTGGCTACACCTTC.

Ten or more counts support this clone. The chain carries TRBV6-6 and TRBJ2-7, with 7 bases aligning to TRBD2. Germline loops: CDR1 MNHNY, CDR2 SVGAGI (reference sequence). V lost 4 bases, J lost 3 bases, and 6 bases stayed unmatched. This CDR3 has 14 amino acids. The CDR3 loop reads CASSWEGFSYEQYF. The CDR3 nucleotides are TGTGCCAGCAGTTGGGAGGGTTTCAGCTACGAGCAGTACTTC.

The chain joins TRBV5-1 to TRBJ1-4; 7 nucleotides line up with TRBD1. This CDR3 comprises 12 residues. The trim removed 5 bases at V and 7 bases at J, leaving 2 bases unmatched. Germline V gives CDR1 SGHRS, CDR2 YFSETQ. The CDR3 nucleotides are TGCGCCAGCAGAAGGGACAGTGAAAAACTGTTTTTT. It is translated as CASRRDSEKLFF.

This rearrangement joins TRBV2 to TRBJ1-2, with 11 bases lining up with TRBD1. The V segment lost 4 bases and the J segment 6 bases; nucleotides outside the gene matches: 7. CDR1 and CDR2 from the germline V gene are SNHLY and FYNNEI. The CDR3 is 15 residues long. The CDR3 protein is CASSATGTGGDGYTF. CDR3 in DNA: TGTGCCAGCAGTGCCACCGGGACAGGGGGGGATGGCTACACCTTC.

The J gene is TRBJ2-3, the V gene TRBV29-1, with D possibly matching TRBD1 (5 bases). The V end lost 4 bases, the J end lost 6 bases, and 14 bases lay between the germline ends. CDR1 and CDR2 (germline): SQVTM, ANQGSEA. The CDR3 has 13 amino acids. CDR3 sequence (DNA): TGCAGCGTTGTGGGGCATTCCCCTGATACGCAGTATTTT. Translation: CSVVGHSPDTQYF.

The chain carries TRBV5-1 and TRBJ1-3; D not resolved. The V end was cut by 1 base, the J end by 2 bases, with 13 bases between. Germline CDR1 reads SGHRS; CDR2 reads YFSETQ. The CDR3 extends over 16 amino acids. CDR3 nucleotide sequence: TGCGCCAGCAGCTTGAATGGCCCCGATCCTGGAAACACCATATATTTT. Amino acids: CASSLNGPDPGNTIYF.